Following are 30 T cell receptor beta chains from one sample sequenced in a study of T cell responses to AZD1222 COVID-19 vaccine. The method was immunoSEQ multiplex PCR; TCRdb's version includes in-frame clones alone and lacks a portion of them. The table includes about 130,000 clones, 86% detected once. Sequenced here: peripheral blood, sampled on day 0 of AZD1222 vaccination. These receptors were collected from an adult in good health.

The rearrangement joins TRBV2 to TRBJ1-1, with 12 positions matching TRBD1. V lost 6 bases, J lost 4 bases, and 6 bases stayed unmatched. CDR3 length equals 15 residues. Germline-derived CDR1 and CDR2 are SNHLY and FYNNEI. CDR3 loop: CASSGTGGASTEAFF. CDR3 coding DNA: TGTGCCAGCAGCGGGACAGGGGGCGCGAGCACTGAAGCTTTCTTT.

The rearrangement uses TRBV2 and TRBJ2-2, with D tentatively TRBD1 or TRBD2 (5 bases each). Trimming took 5 bases from V and 3 from J, leaving 13 bases between them. CDR3 length: 15 amino acids. CDR1 and CDR2 from the germline V gene are SNHLY and FYNNEI. CDR3 sequence: CASSLTLGDTGELFF. The CDR3 nucleotides are TGTGCCAGCAGTCTAACCCTGGGGGACACCGGGGAGCTGTTTTTT. The full variable domain, its missing parts supplied by reference TRBV2 and TRBJ2-2, is EPEVTQTPSHQVTQMGQEVILRCVPISNHLYFYWYRQILGQKVEFLVSFYNNEISEKSEIFDDQFSVERPDGSNFTLKIRSTKLEDSAMYFCASSLTLGDTGELFFGEGSRLTVL.

This clone was counted a single time. This rearrangement joins TRBV29-1 to TRBJ2-7; D tentatively fits TRBD1 or TRBD2 (6 bases each). Germline CDR1 reads SQVTM; CDR2 reads ANQGSEA. The CDR3 sequence is 13 residues long. Trimming took 6 bases from V and 5 from J, leaving 17 bases between them. The CDR3 nucleotides read TGCAGCGTGCGATTACAGGGAGGCGACGAGCAGTACTTC. Translation: CSVRLQGGDEQYF.

The chain joins TRBV28 to TRBJ2-7; unclear D gene. The CDR3 has 14 residues. V lost 2 bases to trimming and J lost 5 bases, with 13 bases between them. Germline CDR1 reads MDHEN; CDR2 reads SYDVKM. DNA for the CDR3: TGTGCCAGCAGTTTACCCGCGAGTTTCGACGAGCAGTACTTC. Its protein product is CASSLPASFDEQYF. The full variable domain, with the rest looked up from reference TRBV28 and TRBJ2-7, is DVKVTQSSRYLVKRTGEKVFLECVQDMDHENMFWYRQDPGLGLRLIYFSYDVKMKEKGDIPEGYSVSREKKERFSLILESASTNQTSMYLCASSLPASFDEQYFGPGTRLTVT.

CDR3 region: CASIGANTDTQYF. CDR3 DNA: TGTGCCAGCATAGGGGCAAACACAGATACGCAGTATTTT. The rearrangement joins TRBV27 to TRBJ2-3, with D possibly being TRBD1 (5 bases). V was cut by 7 bases and J by 2 bases, with 10 bases left in between. Germline-derived CDR1 and CDR2 are MNHEY and SMNVEV (reference sequence). The CDR3 is made up of 13 amino acids.

On this clone itself: Other DNA sequences from this sample encode an identical CDR3 as well. The chain combines TRBV28 with TRBJ1-5; D unresolved. There are 11 residues in the CDR3. CDR1 and CDR2 (germline): MDHEN, SYDVKM. The ends were cut back, 6 bases at V and 3 bases at J, with 3 bases in the middle. The CDR3 spells CASSPNQPQHF. The CDR3 coding sequence is TGTGCCAGCAGCCCCAATCAGCCCCAGCATTTT.

The rearrangement links TRBV5-5 to TRBJ1-1; D unresolved. In germline, CDR1 is SGHKS, CDR2 YYEKEE (reference sequence). The CDR3 extends over 14 amino acids. Trimming pared 6 bases from V and 2 bases from J, leaving 14 bases between. The CDR3: CASTLRLANTEAFF. The CDR3 nucleotides are TGTGCCAGCACTCTCCGACTGGCTAACACTGAAGCTTTCTTT. The full variable domain, its missing parts supplied by reference TRBV5-5 and TRBJ1-1, is DAGVTQSPTHLIKTRGQQVTLRCSPISGHKSVSWYQQVLGQGPQFIFQYYEKEERGRGNFPDRFSARQFPNYSSELNVNALLLGDSALYLCASTLRLANTEAFFGQGTRLTVV.

The chain employs TRBV4-1 and TRBJ2-7, with D maybe TRBD1 (6 bases). Looked up from germline, CDR1 is MGHRA and CDR2 is YSYEKL. V was trimmed by 3 bases and J by 0 bases, leaving 12 bases between them. The CDR3 is 15 residues long. The CDR3 nucleotides are TGCGCCAGCAGCCACGGACAGTTGAGCTCCTACGAGCAGTACTTC. Amino acids: CASSHGQLSSYEQYF.

The chain has TRBV18 and TRBJ1-2, with a weak D call TRBD1 (5 bases). V lost 6 bases and J lost 4, with 18 bases in between. This CDR3 spans 15 amino acids. Germline V lookup: CDR1 KGHSH, CDR2 LQKENI. DNA for the CDR3: TGTGCCAGCTCCCGCCGGGACGGGGAGACCTATGGCTACACCTTC. It codes for CASSRRDGETYGYTF. Supplemented by reference TRBV18 and TRBJ1-2, the full variable domain reads NAGVMQNPRHLVRRRGQEARLRCSPMKGHSHVYWYRQLPEEGLKFMVYLQKENIIDESGMPKERFSAEFPKEGPSILRIQQVVRGDSAAYFCASSRRDGETYGYTFGSGTRLTVV.

This clone came up once. V is TRBV30 and J is TRBJ2-7; 9 bases map to TRBD2. The V and J ends lost 1 base and 5 bases, in that order; junction bases with no gene match: 6. This CDR3 comprises 14 residues. Germline CDR1 reads GTSNPN; CDR2 reads SVGIG (reference sequence). The CDR3 nucleotides are TGTGCCTGGAGTGGCGTAGCGGGAGTCGACGAGCAGTACTTC. This codes for CAWSGVAGVDEQYF.

The chain combines TRBV5-5 with TRBJ1-1; D gene ambiguous. Between the trimmed V and J ends, which lost 0 bases and 1 base, there was a span of 13 bases. This CDR3 has 16 residues. Germline CDR1 and CDR2: SGHKS and YYEKEE (reference sequence). In nucleotides, the CDR3 is TGTGCCAGCAGCTTGGAGAGACTCCGTGAGAACACTGAAGCTTTCTTT. It is translated as CASSLERLRENTEAFF.

The chain recombines TRBV7-8 with TRBJ1-5; D is uncertain. Germline V gives CDR1 SGHVS, CDR2 FQNEAQ. The CDR3 spans 13 residues. With 5 bases removed from V and 6 bases from J, the gap between germline ends came to 11 bases. Written as DNA, the CDR3 is TGTGCCAGCAGCGCGCAACACTCTCAGCCCCAGCATTTT. This codes for CASSAQHSQPQHF.

The chain carries TRBV6-5 and TRBJ1-1; TRBD1 might be the D (5 bases). The CDR3 contains 13 residues. CDR1 is MNHEY and CDR2 is SVGAGI in the germline V gene. V lost 0 bases to trimming and J lost 6 bases, with 8 bases between them. CDR3: CASSYSGVAEAFF. DNA for the CDR3: TGTGCCAGCAGTTACTCGGGGGTTGCTGAAGCTTTCTTT.

The chain couples TRBV29-1 to TRBJ1-1; 8 bases are shared with TRBD1. Losses at the gene ends were 4 bases for V and 1 base for J; bases not matched to a gene: 2. CDR1 and CDR2 from the germline V gene are SQVTM and ANQGSEA. The CDR3 covers 13 residues. The CDR3 protein is CSVVGTGNTEAFF. CDR3 nucleotide sequence: TGCAGCGTTGTGGGGACAGGGAACACTGAAGCTTTCTTT.

In its sample, this clone ranks as medium-sized. This rearrangement joins TRBV9 to TRBJ2-7, with D possibly TRBD1 on 5 matching bases. Germline CDR1 and CDR2: SGDLS and YYNGEE. V lost 4 bases, J lost 2 bases, and 19 bases lay in between. The CDR3 spans 16 residues. DNA for the CDR3: TGTGCCAGCAGCCCAAGTAGTAAGGGGATCCCCTACGAGCAGTACTTC. Its protein is CASSPSSKGIPYEQYF. Full variable domain (rest looked up from reference TRBV9 and TRBJ2-7): DSGVTQTPKHLITATGQRVTLRCSPRSGDLSVYWYQQSLDQGLQFLIQYYNGEERAKGNILERFSAQQFPDLHSELNLSSLELGDSALYFCASSPSSKGIPYEQYFGPGTRLTVT.

V and J are TRBV4-3 and TRBJ1-4; D is uncertain. Germline assignment: CDR1 LGHNA and CDR2 YSLEER. The CDR3 runs to 14 residues. V was trimmed by 0 bases and J by 8 bases, leaving 10 bases between them. In DNA form, the CDR3 reads TGCGCCAGCAGCCAAGAAGGGTGGGGAGAAAAACTGTTTTTT. This codes for CASSQEGWGEKLFF.

The gene calls are TRBV7-3 and TRBJ2-1, with D possibly called TRBD1 or TRBD2 (5 bases each). This CDR3 spans 16 amino acids. Trimming removed 3 bases at V and 0 bases at J, with 12 bases between. Germline V CDR1 and CDR2: SGHTA, FQGTGA. CDR3 coding DNA: TGTGCCAGCAGCTTGGGACCTCAAAGCTCCTACAATGAGCAGTTCTTC. Translated, it gives CASSLGPQSSYNEQFF.

The J gene is TRBJ2-5, the V gene TRBV7-6, with 7 bases aligning to TRBD2. V gave up 1 base and J gave up 5 bases; unmatched junction bases: 7. The CDR3 covers 15 residues. Germline CDR1 reads SGHVS; CDR2 reads FNYEAQ. The chain's CDR3 is CASSLGGTTFETQYF. The CDR3 bases are TGTGCCAGCAGCTTAGGGGGGACTACCTTCGAGACCCAGTACTTC.

The gene calls are TRBV19 and TRBJ2-2; D remains unclear. The CDR3 contains 16 residues. Trimming left V 5 bases short and J 1 base short, with 14 bases between. Germline-derived CDR1 and CDR2 are LNHDA and SQIVND (reference sequence). CDR3 loop: CASSSRLTQNTGELFF. CDR3 DNA: TGTGCCAGTAGTTCTCGACTTACCCAGAACACCGGGGAGCTGTTTTTT.

The CDR3 region has the DNA TGTGCCAGCAGCCAAGTAAGAAGGGGGGCCGATGAGCAGTTCTTC. Protein sequence: CASSQVRRGADEQFF. The chain joins TRBV3-1 (or the pseudogene TRBV3-2) to TRBJ2-1; D is perhaps TRBD1 or TRBD2 (6 bases each). V was trimmed by 1 base and J by 8 bases, leaving 15 bases between them. This CDR3 has 15 residues. Germline lookup yields CDR1 LGHDT and CDR2 YNNKEL (reference sequence).

The chain is built from TRBV5-1 and TRBJ2-1; 15 nucleotides line up with TRBD2. After removal of 1 base from V and 7 bases from J, the junction contained 3 bases not matched to a gene. Germline CDR1 reads SGHRS; CDR2 reads YFSETQ. This CDR3 region has 16 residues. As DNA, the CDR3 is TGCGCCAGCAGCTTGCTGGGACTAGCGGGAGGTAATGAGCAGTTCTTC. Translation: CASSLLGLAGGNEQFF.

The rearrangement uses TRBV5-5 and TRBJ2-7; D may correspond to TRBD1 or TRBD2 (5 bases each). Looked up from germline, CDR1 is SGHKS and CDR2 is YYEKEE (reference sequence). Trimming took off 0 bases at V and 5 bases at J, with 12 bases between the two ends. This CDR3 region has 14 residues. The CDR3 protein is CASSLEGTDDEQYF. The CDR3 DNA reads as TGTGCCAGCAGCTTGGAAGGGACGGACGACGAGCAGTACTTC.

This chain joins TRBV10-3 and TRBJ2-3; TRBD2 aligns across 9 bases. V gave up 2 bases and J gave up 4 bases; unmatched junction bases: 4. CDR1 is ENHRY, CDR2 SYGVKD, per germline. CDR3 size: 15 residues. The CDR3 is CAISERGLAADTQYF. In DNA, the CDR3 is TGTGCCATCAGTGAGCGGGGACTAGCAGCAGATACGCAGTATTTT.

This chain uses TRBV5-1 with TRBJ2-3, with D unresolved. V was clipped by 2 bases and J by 0 bases, with 7 bases between them. There are 14 residues in the CDR3. CDR1 SGHRS and CDR2 YFSETQ come from the germline V gene. CDR3 loop: CASSLGRSTDTQYF. The CDR3 coding sequence is TGCGCCAGCAGCTTAGGGCGAAGCACAGATACGCAGTATTTT.

The chain links TRBV6-1 to TRBJ2-5; D possibly corresponds to TRBD1 (5 bases). Germline V gene sequence: CDR1 MNHNS, CDR2 SASEGT. The CDR3 totals 16 residues. V was trimmed by 3 bases and J by 5 bases, leaving 19 bases between them. The CDR3 DNA reads TGTGCCAGCAGTGATAAACAGGACCCTCGTTTGGAGACCCAGTACTTC. Its translation: CASSDKQDPRLETQYF.

The CDR3 sequence: CASSLWGRGYTF. CDR3 DNA: TGTGCCAGCAGTTTATGGGGCCGGGGCTACACCTTC. The V call is TRBV12-3 or TRBV12-4, the J call TRBJ1-2; tentative D call: TRBD1 (5 bases). The germline V and J ends were trimmed by 2 bases and 8 bases, with 9 bases remaining between them. This CDR3 spans 12 amino acids.

In this sample, this clone turned up once. The CDR3 region is CASSLTRHGNEQYF. CDR3 coding DNA: TGTGCCAGCAGCTTAACGAGACACGGGAACGAGCAGTACTTC. The J gene is TRBJ2-7, the V gene TRBV7-9; a possible D gene is TRBD2 (5 bases). CDR1 and CDR2 from the germline V gene are SEHNR and FQNEAQ (reference sequence). Trimming took off 2 bases at V and 5 bases at J, with 13 bases between the two ends. The CDR3 sequence is 14 residues long.

This clone was seen only a few times. The chain joins TRBV7-9 to TRBJ2-2, with a weak D call TRBD2 (8 bases). Germline CDR1 and CDR2: SEHNR and FQNEAQ (reference sequence). The CDR3 is made up of 17 amino acids. V was cut by 4 bases and J by 4 bases, with 19 bases left in between. The CDR3 sequence: CASSSLGDSGSTGELFF. In DNA, the CDR3 is TGTGCCAGCAGCTCCCTGGGGGACAGCGGGAGCACCGGGGAGCTGTTTTTT.

The V and J genes are TRBV5-1 and TRBJ2-1, with 11 positions matching TRBD2. The CDR3 length is 15 residues. CDR1 is SGHRS, CDR2 YFSETQ, per germline. Unmatched junction bases numbered 1, after V lost 3 bases and J lost 2 bases. CDR3 sequence (DNA): TGCGCCAGCAGCTGGGGACTAGCGGCCTACAATGAGCAGTTCTTC. This gives the protein CASSWGLAAYNEQFF. The entire variable domain, with the rest obtained from reference TRBV5-1 and TRBJ2-1, is as follows: KAGVTQTPRYLIKTRGQQVTLSCSPISGHRSVSWYQQTPGQGLQFLFEYFSETQRNKGNFPGRFSGRQFSNSRSEMNVSTLELGDSALYLCASSWGLAAYNEQFFGPGTRLTVL.

This clone came up a few times. This rearrangement joins TRBV7-6 to TRBJ1-5; D gene uncertain. The CDR3 spans 15 residues. V was clipped by 1 base and J by 15 bases, with 22 bases between them. The germline gives CDR1 SGHVS, CDR2 FNYEAQ. CDR3 sequence reads: CASSLVEEGSPATHF. The CDR3 DNA reads as TGTGCCAGCAGCTTAGTGGAGGAAGGGTCCCCAGCAACGCATTTT.